This paragraph reports one T cell receptor beta chain. TCRdb keeps only in-frame clones here, not all; method: immunoSEQ multiplex PCR. The data show 150,000 to 200,000 clones, 70% to 85% seen once. This specimen belongs to a study of cytotoxic CD8 clonotypes in ibrutinib-treated CLL. The CDR3 covers 14 residues. Trimming took 1 base from V and 0 from J, leaving 5 bases between them. From germline, CDR1 is MGHRA and CDR2 YSYEKL. Sequencing was performed on PBMCs, taken after 24 months of ibrutinib treatment. The receptor's source is a human donor with chronic lymphocytic leukemia. This sequence joins TRBV4-1 and TRBJ2-3; D gene uncertain. CDR3 nucleotides: TGCGCCAGCAGCCAAGGGGGTAGCACAGATACGCAGTATTTT. This encodes CASSQGGSTDTQYF.